This T cell receptor beta chain was recorded in a study of blood T cell repertoires in COVID-19. This clone was recorded a few times. CDR1 is MNHNS and CDR2 is SASEGT in the germline V gene. The CDR3 spans 13 residues. Trimming cost V 2 bases and J 4 bases, with 5 bases left between them. TCRdb keeps only in-frame clones here, not all; method: immunoSEQ multiplex PCR. Here the sample spans 100,000 to 150,000 clones, about 87% being singletons. The sequencing sample was made of peripheral blood. V is TRBV6-1 and J is TRBJ2-2; D is uncertain. This receptor was taken from a woman aged 60-75 years with acute or convalescent COVID-19. CDR3 sequence (DNA): TGTGCCAGCAGTGAACAGGTCACCGGGGAGCTGTTTTTT. It translates to CASSEQVTGELFF.